The 17 T cell receptor beta chains below all came from one sample that was sequenced in a study of shared clonotypes between healthy human individuals. Using immunoSEQ multiplex PCR, the repertoire was profiled, and TCRdb retains in-frame clones only, with some absent. The repertoire includes about 1.1 million clones, approximately 75% of them detected once, and 0.89% sits in the top ten. The sequencing input was memory CD4+ T cells from PBMCs. As for subset: CD45RA-negative fraction. All receptors derive from a man aged 18 to 29 in good health. Some clones in this sample may be carry-over from other donors' samples.

V is TRBV7-2 and J is TRBJ1-6; 7 bases agree with TRBD1. This CDR3 is built from 14 residues. Per the germline V gene, CDR1 is SGHTA and CDR2 is FQGNSA. V lost 1 base and J lost 10; bases outside the gene matches: 4. Here the CDR3 reads CASSLGTGGSPLHF. The CDR3 nucleotides are TGTGCCAGCAGCTTAGGGACAGGTGGCTCACCCCTCCACTTT.

In DNA form, the CDR3 reads TGTGCCAGCACCCAAGGGACATTTAACACTGAAGCTTTCTTT. It encodes CASTQGTFNTEAFF. This chain links TRBV2 with TRBJ1-1, with D tentatively TRBD1 (6 bases). The CDR3 runs to 14 residues. Germline values: CDR1 SNHLY, CDR2 FYNNEI. V lost 7 bases and J lost 2, with 14 bases in between.

This clone was counted only a few times. Other DNA sequences in this sample translate to the same CDR3. This rearrangement joins TRBV5-1 to TRBJ1-2; 9 bases line up with TRBD1. Germline values: CDR1 SGHRS, CDR2 YFSETQ. V lost 3 bases and J lost 2; bases outside the gene matches: 2. The CDR3 is made up of 14 amino acids. The CDR3 coding sequence is TGCGCCAGCAGCTCCGGACAGGGGAACTATGGCTACACCTTC. Translated, it gives CASSSGQGNYGYTF.

Notes on this clone: Different DNA sequences within this sample yield the same CDR3. V is TRBV9 and J is TRBJ2-2; TRBD2 agrees at 11 bases. The CDR3 runs to 18 residues. V was pared by 0 bases and J by 1 base, with 5 bases of the junction left unmatched. Per germline, CDR1 SGDLS and CDR2 YYNGEE. The CDR3: CASSVDGGLAVNTGELFF. The CDR3 coding sequence is TGTGCCAGCAGCGTAGATGGGGGACTAGCGGTGAACACCGGGGAGCTGTTTTTT.

Points on this clone: The junction differs from germline at one of its ends, possibly a read error. This chain uses TRBV11-2 with TRBJ2-7; 7 bases agree with TRBD2. This CDR3 comprises 15 residues. Looked up from germline, CDR1 is SGHAT and CDR2 is FQNNGV. The CDR3 DNA follows: TGTGCCAGCAGCTCCCACTGGCGGGGGAGCTATGGGATCGACTTC. This codes for CASSSHWRGSYGIDF. The complete variable domain, with remaining parts taken from reference TRBV11-2 and TRBJ2-7, reads EAGVAQSPRYKIIEKRQSVAFWCNPISGHATLYWYQQILGQGPKLLIQFQNNGVVDDSQLPKDRFSAERLKGVDSTLKIQPAKLEDSAVYLCASSSHWRGSYGIDFGPGTRLTVT.

The CDR3 sequence is CASSLSGQPNEKLFF. CDR3 DNA: TGTGCCAGCAGCTTATCGGGGCAGCCTAATGAAAAACTGTTTTTT. The chain recombines TRBV7-3 with TRBJ1-4; weak D call: TRBD1 (5 bases). CDR3 length: 15 residues. Trimming took off 2 bases at V and 3 bases at J, with 10 bases between the two ends. Germline loops: CDR1 SGHTA, CDR2 FQGTGA.

This clone was picked up a small number of times. The gene calls are TRBV5-4 and TRBJ1-1; no definite D call. The CDR3 is made up of 16 amino acids. Looked up from germline, CDR1 is SGHNT and CDR2 is YYREEE (reference sequence). V lost 4 bases to trimming and J lost 0 bases, with 16 bases between them. In DNA form, the CDR3 reads TGTGCCAGCAGCCCGAACCCTCAGAAGATGAACACTGAAGCTTTCTTT. This sequence encodes CASSPNPQKMNTEAFF.

Notes on this clone: It differs at one base from a far larger clone, so likely a read error. At the DNA level, this CDR3 is encoded by other sequences in the same sample as well. The chain employs TRBV14 and TRBJ2-7; D not resolved. The length of the CDR3 is 11 residues. In germline, CDR1 is SGHDN, CDR2 FVKESK. V lost 3 bases to trimming and J lost 3 bases, with 3 bases between them. Here the CDR3 reads CASSQDYEQYF. As DNA, the CDR3 is TGTGCCAGCAGCCAGGACTACGAGCAGTACTTC.

The chain uses TRBV5-1 and TRBJ1-4, with a tentative D call TRBD1 (5 bases). V was trimmed by 4 bases and J by 0 bases, leaving 10 bases between them. The CDR3 has 15 residues. The germline V gene encodes CDR1 SGHRS and CDR2 YFSETQ. CDR3 region: CASSNPTATNEKLFF. CDR3 coding DNA: TGCGCCAGCAGCAACCCGACAGCAACTAATGAAAAACTGTTTTTT.

The gene calls are TRBV6-5 and TRBJ1-3; possible D gene TRBD1, 6 bases. Germline lookup yields CDR1 MNHEY and CDR2 SVGAGI. The CDR3 is 16 residues long. V lost 4 bases to trimming and J lost 3 bases, with 16 bases between them. The CDR3 protein is CASSLGATNYGNTIYF. The CDR3 DNA reads as TGTGCCAGCAGTTTGGGGGCCACTAACTATGGAAACACCATATATTTT.

V usage is TRBV6-1 and J usage is TRBJ2-3; D unclear. Trimming removed 3 bases at V and 3 bases at J, with 13 bases between. This CDR3 contains 15 residues. Germline values: CDR1 MNHNS, CDR2 SASEGT. CDR3 coding DNA: TGTGCCAGCAGTGACGTAGGGCCCCCGACAGATACGCAGTATTTT. Its protein is CASSDVGPPTDTQYF.

The rearrangement links TRBV2 to TRBJ2-6; the D call may be TRBD1 or TRBD2 (6 bases each). CDR3 length equals 16 residues. The germline V gene has CDR1 SNHLY and CDR2 FYNNEI. V lost 3 bases to trimming and J lost 4 bases, with 13 bases between them. CDR3 protein: CASSDRGGGGANVLTF. CDR3 bases: TGTGCCAGCAGTGACAGGGGAGGAGGCGGGGCCAACGTCCTGACTTTC.

This sequence joins TRBV11-2 and TRBJ1-1; D is possibly TRBD1 (5 bases). V was shortened by 7 bases and J by 1 base, with 16 bases between the two germline ends. There are 15 residues in the CDR3. Germline CDR1 SGHAT, CDR2 FQNNGV. In DNA form, the CDR3 reads TGTGCCAGCACCCCCGGGGGATGGGCGAACACTGAAGCTTTCTTT. This sequence encodes CASTPGGWANTEAFF.

This chain uses TRBV5-1 with TRBJ2-5; 8 bases line up with TRBD2. Germline V gives CDR1 SGHRS, CDR2 YFSETQ. CDR3 size: 15 residues. Unmatched junction bases numbered 5, after V lost 0 bases and J lost 4 bases. CDR3 sequence (DNA): TGCGCCAGCAGCTTGGAAGCGGGAGCCCGAGAGACCCAGTACTTC. Translating it yields CASSLEAGARETQYF.

This chain joins TRBV4-1 and TRBJ2-2; D perhaps matches TRBD1 (6 bases). Germline V gene data show CDR1 as MGHRA and CDR2 as YSYEKL. The CDR3 has 15 amino acids. Trimming took off 2 bases at V and 3 bases at J, with 10 bases between the two ends. The CDR3 is CASSQTGYHTGELFF. CDR3 nucleotide sequence: TGCGCCAGCAGCCAAACAGGGTATCACACCGGGGAGCTGTTTTTT.

Comments on this clone: At the DNA level, this CDR3 is encoded by other sequences in the same sample as well. The chain is built from TRBV28 and TRBJ1-1; D gene unclear. The length of the CDR3 is 13 residues. Trimming pared 6 bases from V and 1 base from J, leaving 9 bases between. Germline values: CDR1 MDHEN, CDR2 SYDVKM. The CDR3 region is CASSSPENTEAFF. In DNA form, the CDR3 reads TGTGCCAGCAGCTCCCCAGAGAACACTGAAGCTTTCTTT.

Written as DNA, the CDR3 is TGTGCCAGTAGTATTAGGGAGGGCCAGCCCCAGCATTTT. Its translation is CASSIREGQPQHF. This sequence joins TRBV19 and TRBJ1-5; D gene uncertain. Trimming took off 3 bases at V and 7 bases at J, with 10 bases between the two ends. Germline V gives CDR1 LNHDA, CDR2 SQIVND (reference sequence). The CDR3 is 13 amino acids.